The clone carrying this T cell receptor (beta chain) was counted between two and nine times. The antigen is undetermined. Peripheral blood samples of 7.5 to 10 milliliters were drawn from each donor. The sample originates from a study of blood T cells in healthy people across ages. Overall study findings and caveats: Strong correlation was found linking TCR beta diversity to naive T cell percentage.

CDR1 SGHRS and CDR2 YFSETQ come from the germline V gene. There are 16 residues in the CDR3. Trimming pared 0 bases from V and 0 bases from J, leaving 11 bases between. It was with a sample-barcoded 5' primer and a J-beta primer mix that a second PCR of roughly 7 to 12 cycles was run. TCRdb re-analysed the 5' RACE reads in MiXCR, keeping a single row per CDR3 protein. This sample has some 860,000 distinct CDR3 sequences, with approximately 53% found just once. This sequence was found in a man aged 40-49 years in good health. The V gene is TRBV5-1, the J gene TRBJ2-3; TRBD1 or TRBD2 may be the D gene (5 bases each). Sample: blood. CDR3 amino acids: CASSLAVGTSTDTQYF. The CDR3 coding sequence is TGCGCCAGCAGCTTGGCCGTCGGGACCAGCACAGATACGCAGTATTTT.